This T cell receptor beta chain was identified in a study of T cells in Graves' hyperthyroidism and ophthalmopathy. Study at large: It was at initial diagnosis, before any treatment, that peripheral blood was collected. Study-level points and caveats: The authors' 13 V-J model separated ophthalmopathy from stable hyperthyroidism.

Participants, patients aged 18 to 65, had newly diagnosed hyperthyroidism with a duration under 2 months. Exclusions: uncontrolled infection, other autoimmune disease, pregnancy, lactation. Amplified regions were TCR beta CDR3 sequences from RNA transcripts. A first-round RT-PCR of the TCR CDR3 used the HTBI primer set. TCRdb passed the multiplex PCR reads through MiXCR, listing each CDR3 protein once. The sample holds fewer than 700,000 distinct CDR3 sequences, 15% to 20% seen once. This clonotype was seen repeatedly, ten times or more. No antigen is known for it. The TCR originated in a woman aged 25-40 years with Graves' hyperthyroidism. The material sequenced was blood.

The CDR3 loop is CASSYSGGAETQYF. CDR3 nucleotides: TGTGCCAGCAGTTACTCAGGGGGCGCGGAGACCCAGTACTTC. The chain recombines TRBV6-2 or TRBV6-3 with TRBJ2-5; TRBD1 matches 7 bases. Germline assignment: CDR1 MNHEY and CDR2 SVGEGT. The CDR3 has 14 amino acids. The V and J ends lost 0 bases and 5 bases, in that order; junction bases with no gene match: 3.